These 14 T cell receptor beta chains were sequenced from one sample in a study of T cell responses to AZD1222 COVID-19 vaccine. Sequencing used immunoSEQ multiplex PCR; TCRdb keeps in-frame clones, though not all of them. The table records some 130,000 clones, roughly 87% of them present only once. The sequencing used peripheral blood, collected on day 0 of AZD1222 vaccination. The receptors shown here come from an adult in good health.

J is TRBJ1-1 and V is TRBV11-3, with a weak D call TRBD1 (6 bases). Trimming left V 3 bases short and J 5 bases short, with 10 bases between. The CDR3 totals 13 residues. Germline V lookup: CDR1 SGHNT, CDR2 YENEEA. CDR3 residues: CASSFRGRTEAFF. DNA of the CDR3: TGTGCCAGCAGCTTTCGGGGGCGTACTGAAGCTTTCTTT.

Only a few counts were recorded for this clone. The chain has TRBV5-1 and TRBJ1-3; tentatively, D is TRBD1 (5 bases). The CDR3 contains 15 residues. CDR1 and CDR2 (germline): SGHRS, YFSETQ. V was cut by 0 bases and J by 4 bases, with 11 bases left in between. CDR3 sequence (DNA): TGCGCCAGCAGCTTGGACGGGGCCAGCGGAAACACCATATATTTT. Protein: CASSLDGASGNTIYF.

V usage is TRBV7-3 and J usage is TRBJ2-2, with 10 bases that match TRBD2. This CDR3 has 14 residues. V was pared by 6 bases and J by 3 bases, with 1 base of the junction left unmatched. Per the germline V gene, CDR1 is SGHTA and CDR2 is FQGTGA. Written as DNA, the CDR3 is TGTGCCAGCAGGCTAGCGGGGGACACCGGGGAGCTGTTTTTT. This sequence encodes CASRLAGDTGELFF.

The chain employs TRBV7-2 and TRBJ2-5; D is undetermined. Trimming removed 5 bases from V and 2 bases from J, with 12 bases in between. Germline CDR1 and CDR2: SGHTA and FQGNSA. There are 14 residues in the CDR3. CDR3 DNA sequence: TGTGCCAGCAGCGGTATGCTGGGGCAAGAGACCCAGTACTTC. This encodes CASSGMLGQETQYF.

This clone is a singleton in its sample. The chain couples TRBV30 to TRBJ2-2; unclear D gene. The CDR3 contains 15 residues. V was clipped by 0 bases and J by 4 bases, with 12 bases between them. Germline V gene sequence: CDR1 GTSNPN, CDR2 SVGIG (reference sequence). In nucleotides, the CDR3 is TGTGCCTGGAGTGTCAGTGGTGTAGGCACCGGGGAGCTGTTTTTT. Protein: CAWSVSGVGTGELFF.

Here the CDR3 DNA reads TGCAGCGTTGACGTTCTCTCTGGGGCCAACGTCCTGACTTTC. Its translation is CSVDVLSGANVLTF. The genes are TRBV29-1 and TRBJ2-6; D unclear. Germline-derived CDR1 and CDR2 are SQVTM and ANQGSEA. The CDR3 consists of 14 residues. Between the trimmed V and J ends, which lost 3 bases and 0 bases, there was a span of 6 bases.

V is TRBV6-5 and J is TRBJ1-5, with a possible D match to TRBD1 (5 bases). The CDR3 has 15 residues. CDR1 and CDR2 from the germline V gene are MNHEY and SVGAGI. V lost 5 bases to trimming and J lost 3 bases, with 14 bases between them. CDR3 region: CASSLMTGDNQPQHF. In DNA, the CDR3 is TGTGCCAGCAGTCTAATGACGGGGGACAATCAGCCCCAGCATTTT.

J is TRBJ1-5 and V is TRBV6-5; TRBD1 matches at 7 bases. This CDR3 spans 15 amino acids. The V and J ends lost 6 bases and 5 bases, in that order; junction bases with no gene match: 10. CDR1 is MNHEY, CDR2 SVGAGI, per germline. The CDR3 reads CASRERQGRDQPQHF. In DNA, the CDR3 is TGTGCCAGCAGGGAGAGACAGGGCAGGGATCAGCCCCAGCATTTT.

This chain joins TRBV6-4 and TRBJ1-3; D is perhaps TRBD1 (5 bases). This CDR3 contains 15 residues. Trimming took 1 base from V and 0 from J, leaving 7 bases between them. Germline V gives CDR1 MRHNA, CDR2 SNTAGT. The CDR3 loop reads CASSDLTVSGNTIYF. DNA of the CDR3: TGTGCCAGCAGTGACTTGACAGTCTCTGGAAACACCATATATTTT.

This chain connects TRBV9 to TRBJ2-5; 7 bases agree with TRBD1. The CDR3 is made up of 15 amino acids. The germline gives CDR1 SGDLS, CDR2 YYNGEE. The ends lost 0 bases at V and 5 bases at J; junction bases unmatched: 7. The CDR3 coding sequence is TGTGCCAGCAGCGTAGATGACAGGGATGGGGAGACCCAGTACTTC. This gives the protein CASSVDDRDGETQYF.

The rearrangement links TRBV23-1 to TRBJ2-6; D tentatively fits TRBD1 or TRBD2 (5 bases each). TRBV23-1 is recorded as an ORF, its role being uncertain. Between the trimmed V and J ends, which lost 8 bases and 2 bases, there was a span of 37 bases. This CDR3 is 23 amino acids long. CDR3: CASYDKAHLGTARTIAGANVLTF. The CDR3 DNA sequence: TGCGCCAGCTACGACAAGGCTCATTTGGGGACGGCAAGAACTATCGCTGGGGCCAACGTCCTGACTTTC.

The chain links TRBV4-2 to TRBJ1-2, with 7 bases lining up with TRBD1. CDR1 is LGHNA and CDR2 is YNFKEQ in the germline V gene. The CDR3 consists of 14 residues. With V trimmed by 3 bases and J by 6 bases, 7 bases remained unmatched. The CDR3 spells CASSHIRGGHGYTF. For the CDR3, the DNA is TGTGCCAGCAGCCACATCAGGGGGGGACATGGCTACACCTTC.

The V and J genes are TRBV28 and TRBJ1-5; D is possibly TRBD1 (5 bases). This CDR3 has 14 residues. CDR1 and CDR2 (germline): MDHEN, SYDVKM. Between the trimmed V and J ends, which lost 6 bases and 2 bases, there was a span of 11 bases. The CDR3 coding sequence is TGTGCCAGCAGCCCCCGGGACGGCAATCAGCCCCAGCATTTT. Amino acid sequence: CASSPRDGNQPQHF.

The chain carries TRBV6-6 and TRBJ2-7, with 8 bases fitting TRBD1. Losses at the gene ends were 5 bases for V and 6 bases for J; bases not matched to a gene: 15. This CDR3 has 16 amino acids. The germline V gene encodes CDR1 MNHNY and CDR2 SVGAGI (reference sequence). Written as DNA, the CDR3 is TGTGCCAGCAGTGCCGGACTACAGGGGGTTTGGGCCGAGCAGTACTTC. Protein: CASSAGLQGVWAEQYF.